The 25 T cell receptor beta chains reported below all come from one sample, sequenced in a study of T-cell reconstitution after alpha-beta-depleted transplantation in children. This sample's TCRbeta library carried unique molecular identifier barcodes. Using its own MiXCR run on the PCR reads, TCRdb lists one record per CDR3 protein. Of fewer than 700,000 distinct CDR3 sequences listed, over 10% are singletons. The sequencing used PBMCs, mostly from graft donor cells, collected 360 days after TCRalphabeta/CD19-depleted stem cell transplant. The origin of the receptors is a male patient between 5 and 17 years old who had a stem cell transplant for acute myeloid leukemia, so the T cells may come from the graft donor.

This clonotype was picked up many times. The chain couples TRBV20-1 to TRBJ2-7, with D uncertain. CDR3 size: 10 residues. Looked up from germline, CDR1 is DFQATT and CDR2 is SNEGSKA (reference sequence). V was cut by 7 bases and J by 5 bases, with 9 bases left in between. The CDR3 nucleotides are TGCAGTGTTGACCGGAACGAGCAGTACTTC. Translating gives CSVDRNEQYF.

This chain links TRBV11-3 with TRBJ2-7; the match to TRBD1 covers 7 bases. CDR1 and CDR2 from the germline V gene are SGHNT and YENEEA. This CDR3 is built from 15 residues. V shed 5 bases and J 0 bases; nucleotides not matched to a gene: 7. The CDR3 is CASSQGTATSYEQYF. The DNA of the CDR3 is TGTGCCAGCAGCCAGGGGACAGCCACCTCCTACGAGCAGTACTTC.

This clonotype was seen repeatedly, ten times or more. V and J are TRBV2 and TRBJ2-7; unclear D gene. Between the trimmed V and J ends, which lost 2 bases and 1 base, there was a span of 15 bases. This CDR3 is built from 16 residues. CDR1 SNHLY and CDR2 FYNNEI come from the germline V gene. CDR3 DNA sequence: TGTGCCAGCAGTGAATATCTCCTCTCCTCTTCCTACGAGCAGTACTTC. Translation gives CASSEYLLSSSYEQYF.

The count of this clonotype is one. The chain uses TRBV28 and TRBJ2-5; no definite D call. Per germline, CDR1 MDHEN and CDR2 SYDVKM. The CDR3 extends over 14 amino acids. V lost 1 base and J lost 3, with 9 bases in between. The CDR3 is CASSLSHSEETQYF. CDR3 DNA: TGTGCCAGCAGTTTATCACACAGCGAAGAGACCCAGTACTTC.

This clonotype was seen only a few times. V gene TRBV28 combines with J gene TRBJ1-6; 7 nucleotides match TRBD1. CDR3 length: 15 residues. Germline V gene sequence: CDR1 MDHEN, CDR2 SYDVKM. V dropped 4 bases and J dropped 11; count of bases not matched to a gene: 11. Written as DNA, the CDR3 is TGTGCCAGCAGTTCATGGGAGGACAGGAAGACACCCCTCCACTTT. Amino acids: CASSSWEDRKTPLHF.

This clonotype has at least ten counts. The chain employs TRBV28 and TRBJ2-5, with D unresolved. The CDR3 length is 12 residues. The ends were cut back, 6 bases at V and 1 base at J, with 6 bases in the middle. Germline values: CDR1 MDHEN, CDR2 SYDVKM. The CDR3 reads CASSSFQETQYF. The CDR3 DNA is TGTGCCAGCAGCTCGTTCCAAGAGACCCAGTACTTC.

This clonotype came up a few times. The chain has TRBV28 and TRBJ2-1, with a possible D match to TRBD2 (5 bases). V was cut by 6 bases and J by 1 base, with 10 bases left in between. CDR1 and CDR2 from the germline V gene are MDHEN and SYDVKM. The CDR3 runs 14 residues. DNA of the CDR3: TGTGCCAGCAGGCCCGAGGGATCCTACAATGAGCAGTTCTTC. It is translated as CASRPEGSYNEQFF.

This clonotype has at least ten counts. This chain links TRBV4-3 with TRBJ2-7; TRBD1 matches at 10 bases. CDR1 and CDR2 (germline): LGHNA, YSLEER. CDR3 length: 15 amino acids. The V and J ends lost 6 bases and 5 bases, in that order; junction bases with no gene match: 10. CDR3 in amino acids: CASRLSGTGVHEQYF. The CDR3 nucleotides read TGCGCCAGCAGGCTCTCCGGGACAGGGGTTCACGAGCAGTACTTC.

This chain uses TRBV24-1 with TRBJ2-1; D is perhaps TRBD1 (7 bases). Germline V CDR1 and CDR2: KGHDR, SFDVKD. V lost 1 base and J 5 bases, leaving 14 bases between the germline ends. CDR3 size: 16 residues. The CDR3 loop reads CATSDFEGAGNNEQFF. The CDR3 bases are TGTGCCACCAGTGATTTTGAGGGGGCGGGGAACAATGAGCAGTTCTTC.

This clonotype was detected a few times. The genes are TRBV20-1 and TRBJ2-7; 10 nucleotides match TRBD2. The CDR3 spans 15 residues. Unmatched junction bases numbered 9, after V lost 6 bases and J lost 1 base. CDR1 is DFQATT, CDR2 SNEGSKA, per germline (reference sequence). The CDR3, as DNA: TGCAGTGCCGGTACGCTAGCGGGAGCGTCCTACGAGCAGTACTTC. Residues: CSAGTLAGASYEQYF.

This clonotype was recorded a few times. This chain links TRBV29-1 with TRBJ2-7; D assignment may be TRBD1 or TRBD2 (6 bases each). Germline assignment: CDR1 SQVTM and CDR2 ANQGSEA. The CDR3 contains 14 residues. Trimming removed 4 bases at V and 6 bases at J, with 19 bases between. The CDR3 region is CSVGLGGGSGEQYF. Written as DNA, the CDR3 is TGCAGCGTTGGGCTCGGAGGGGGGTCCGGCGAGCAGTACTTC.

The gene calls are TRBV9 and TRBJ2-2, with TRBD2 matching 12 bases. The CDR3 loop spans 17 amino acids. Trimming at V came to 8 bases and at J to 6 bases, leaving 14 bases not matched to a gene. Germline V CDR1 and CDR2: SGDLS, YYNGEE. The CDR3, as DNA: TGTGCCAGGACGCTCCGGACTAGCGGGAATATTGCCGGGGAGCTGTTTTTT. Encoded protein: CARTLRTSGNIAGELFF.

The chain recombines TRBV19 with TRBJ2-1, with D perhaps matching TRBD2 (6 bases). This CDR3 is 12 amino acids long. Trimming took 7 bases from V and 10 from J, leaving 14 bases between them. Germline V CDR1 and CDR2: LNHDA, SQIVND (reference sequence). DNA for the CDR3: TGTGCCAGTAATTGGGCCCGGGGGGAGCAGTTCTTC. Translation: CASNWARGEQFF.

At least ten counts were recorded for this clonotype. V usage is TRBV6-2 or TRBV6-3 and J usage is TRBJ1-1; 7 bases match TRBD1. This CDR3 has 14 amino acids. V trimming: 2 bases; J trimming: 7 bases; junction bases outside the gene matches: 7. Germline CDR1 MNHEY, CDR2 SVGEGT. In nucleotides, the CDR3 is TGTGCCAGCAGTTACGACAGGGTTGTATTTGAAGCTTTCTTT. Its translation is CASSYDRVVFEAFF.

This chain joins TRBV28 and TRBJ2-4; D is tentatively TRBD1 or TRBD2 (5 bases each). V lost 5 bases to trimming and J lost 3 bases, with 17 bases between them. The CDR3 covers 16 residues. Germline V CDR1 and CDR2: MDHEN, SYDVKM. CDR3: CASSPRGTPDKNIQYF. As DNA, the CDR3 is TGTGCCAGCAGTCCCCGAGGGACCCCCGACAAAAACATTCAGTACTTC. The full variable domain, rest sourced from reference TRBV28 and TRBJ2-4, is DVKVTQSSRYLVKRTGEKVFLECVQDMDHENMFWYRQDPGLGLRLIYFSYDVKMKEKGDIPEGYSVSREKKERFSLILESASTNQTSMYLCASSPRGTPDKNIQYFGAGTRLSVL.

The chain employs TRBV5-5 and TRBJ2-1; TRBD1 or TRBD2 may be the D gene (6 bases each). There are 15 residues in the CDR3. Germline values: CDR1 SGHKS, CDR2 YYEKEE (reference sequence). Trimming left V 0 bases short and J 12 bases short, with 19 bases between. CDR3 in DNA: TGTGCCAGCAGCTTGGGGGGGGCCCTGGGCCGATGGCAGTTCTTC. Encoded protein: CASSLGGALGRWQFF.

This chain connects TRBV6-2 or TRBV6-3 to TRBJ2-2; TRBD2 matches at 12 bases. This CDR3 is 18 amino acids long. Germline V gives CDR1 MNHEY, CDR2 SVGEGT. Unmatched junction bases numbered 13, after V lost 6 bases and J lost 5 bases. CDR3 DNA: TGTGCCAGCAGCCTTCTAGCGGGAGGGCCTAGAGGGACCGGGGAGCTGTTTTTT. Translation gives CASSLLAGGPRGTGELFF.

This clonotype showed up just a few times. In DNA, the CDR3 is TGCAGTGCTAGGGGGACCGGACTTCCTGGCGTCAATGAGCAGTTCTTC. Its protein is CSARGTGLPGVNEQFF. The rearrangement links TRBV20-1 to TRBJ2-1, with D perhaps matching TRBD1 or TRBD2 (5 bases each). The germline V gene has CDR1 DFQATT and CDR2 SNEGSKA (reference sequence). Trimming cost V 3 bases and J 6 bases, with 21 bases left between them. This CDR3 has 16 amino acids.

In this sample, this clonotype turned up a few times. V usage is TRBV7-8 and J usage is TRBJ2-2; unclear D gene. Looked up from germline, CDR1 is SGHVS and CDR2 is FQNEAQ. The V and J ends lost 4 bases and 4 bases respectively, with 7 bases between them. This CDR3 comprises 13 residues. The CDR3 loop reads CASSSMSTGELFF. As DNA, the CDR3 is TGTGCCAGCAGCTCGATGAGCACCGGGGAGCTGTTTTTT.

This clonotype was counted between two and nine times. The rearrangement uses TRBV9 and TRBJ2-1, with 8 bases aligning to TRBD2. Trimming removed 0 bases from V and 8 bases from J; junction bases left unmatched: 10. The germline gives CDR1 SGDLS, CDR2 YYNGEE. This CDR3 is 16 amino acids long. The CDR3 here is CASSVGAAGAAYEQFF. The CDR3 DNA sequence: TGTGCCAGCAGCGTAGGGGCAGCGGGAGCGGCGTATGAGCAGTTCTTC.

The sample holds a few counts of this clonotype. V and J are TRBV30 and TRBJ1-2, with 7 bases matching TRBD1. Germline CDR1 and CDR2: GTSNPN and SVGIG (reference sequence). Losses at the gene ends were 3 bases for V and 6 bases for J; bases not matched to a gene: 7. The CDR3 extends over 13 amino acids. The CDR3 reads CAWSATTGHGYTF. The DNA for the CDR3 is TGTGCCTGGAGCGCGACGACAGGGCATGGCTACACCTTC.

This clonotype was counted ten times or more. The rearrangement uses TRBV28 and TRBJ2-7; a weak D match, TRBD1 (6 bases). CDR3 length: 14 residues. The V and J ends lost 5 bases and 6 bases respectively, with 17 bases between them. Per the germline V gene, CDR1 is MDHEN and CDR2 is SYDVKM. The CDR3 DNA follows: TGTGCCAGCAGTCCCCTCAGGGGCAGGGGCGAGCAGTACTTC. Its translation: CASSPLRGRGEQYF.

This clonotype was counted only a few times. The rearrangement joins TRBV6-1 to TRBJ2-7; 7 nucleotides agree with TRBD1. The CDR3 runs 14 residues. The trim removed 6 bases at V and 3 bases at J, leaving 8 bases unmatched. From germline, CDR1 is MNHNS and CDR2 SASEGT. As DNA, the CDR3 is TGTGCCAGCAGCCCGGTGGGACAGTACTACGAGCAGTACTTC. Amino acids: CASSPVGQYYEQYF.

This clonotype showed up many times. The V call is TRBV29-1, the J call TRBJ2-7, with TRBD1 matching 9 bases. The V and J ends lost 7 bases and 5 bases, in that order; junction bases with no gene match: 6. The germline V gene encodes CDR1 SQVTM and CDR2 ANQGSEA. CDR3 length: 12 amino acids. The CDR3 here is CSAGQGSNEQYF. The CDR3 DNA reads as TGCAGCGCAGGACAGGGGAGCAACGAGCAGTACTTC.

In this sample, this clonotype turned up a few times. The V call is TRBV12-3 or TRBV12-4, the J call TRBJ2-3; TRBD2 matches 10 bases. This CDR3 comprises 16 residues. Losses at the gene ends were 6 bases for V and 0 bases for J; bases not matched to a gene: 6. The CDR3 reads CASSRLAGASTDTQYF. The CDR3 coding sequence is TGTGCCAGCAGCCGACTAGCGGGCGCTAGCACAGATACGCAGTATTTT.